This TCR beta chain was retrieved from a study of T cell changes during pregnancy in multiple sclerosis. The germline CDR1 and CDR2 sequences are SGHVS and FNYEAQ. The germline V and J ends were trimmed by 8 bases and 2 bases, with 12 bases remaining between them. The CDR3 loop spans 13 amino acids. Clones were read by immunoSEQ multiplex PCR, and TCRdb kept only the in-frame ones, dropping some. The sample contains 45,000 to 55,000 clones, approximately 92% of which appear only once. The chain combines TRBV7-6 with TRBJ2-5; D unresolved. This sample comprised CD4+ T cells from peripheral blood mononuclear cells, obtained in the second trimester of pregnancy. This TCR was recovered from a female donor in good health, enrolled as a control in a pregnancy study. Written as DNA, the CDR3 is TGTGCCAGCTCCAAGCGATTTCAAGAGACCCAGTACTTC. Amino acid sequence: CASSKRFQETQYF.